This T cell receptor (beta chain) was captured in a study of blood T cell repertoires in COVID-19. Across the study: The study drew acute and convalescent COVID-19 samples from the United States, Italy and Spain. Sources were T cells, B-cell-depleted T cells, or PBMCs; the material itself was cDNA or gDNA.

The authors' processing: Amplified reference gene primers provided the basis for estimating nucleated cell counts. Generated by immunoSEQ multiplex PCR, the TCRdb table keeps only in-frame clones and is missing some. V and J calls and clone size follow that table, whereas D and trimming were derived from the DNA. This table has more than 200,000 clones, more than 85% appearing once. This receptor was taken from a woman aged 55-69 years with COVID-19, enrolled during active disease. The sample was peripheral blood.

The CDR3 sequence is CASWNRNIGGEQYF. In DNA form, the CDR3 reads TGTGCCAGTTGGAACCGGAACATAGGAGGCGAGCAGTACTTC. V and J are TRBV19 and TRBJ2-7; tentative D call: TRBD2 (5 bases). The CDR3 has 14 amino acids. With 8 bases removed from V and 6 bases from J, the gap between germline ends came to 20 bases. The germline V gene encodes CDR1 LNHDA and CDR2 SQIVND (reference sequence).